This T cell receptor beta chain came from a study of human T cells and chemical hapten exposure. Between the trimmed V and J ends, which lost 7 bases and 2 bases, there was a span of 14 bases. The CDR3 is made up of 13 amino acids. Germline CDR1 is SQVTM and CDR2 is ANQGSEA. Using its own MiXCR run on the RACE reads, TCRdb lists one record per CDR3 protein. Of around 99,000 distinct CDR3 sequences in the sample, more than 7% were seen once. Time point denoted: patch test 2, 6 weeks after DPC sensitization. Treatment given: therapeutic diphenylcyclopropenone sensitization with weekly scalp DPC. Total RNA was extracted from unfractionated whole blood.

The clonotype comes from a woman aged 35 to 49 with alopecia areata. Some clones in this sample may be carry-over from other donors' samples. The V gene is TRBV29-1, the J gene TRBJ1-2; no clear D gene. The source was whole blood, collected in connection with sensitization to the hapten diphenylcyclopropenone (DPC). CDR3 region: CSAGYSPNYGYTF. The CDR3 DNA reads TGCAGCGCGGGGTACAGTCCAAACTATGGCTACACCTTC.